The present T cell receptor (beta chain) was sequenced within a study of blood T cells in healthy people across ages. General study points: The long-lived group displayed more naive CD4+ cells, plus higher diversity, than the aged donors did. Lack of knowledge of donor CMV status possibly confounded expanded clonotype changes.

Then a second PCR, running about 7 to 11 cycles, was carried out with a sample-barcoded 5' primer and a J-beta primer mix. TCRdb analysed the 5' RACE reads with MiXCR anew, one entry per CDR3 protein. The repertoire holds about 1,400,000 distinct CDR3 sequences, with roughly 40% as singletons. As regards this clonotype: Its antigen is not identified.

Germline V gene sequence: CDR1 WSHSY, CDR2 SAAADI. The junction had 13 bases not matched to a gene; V was cut back by 9 bases and J by 5 bases. CDR3 size: 15 residues. In terms of origin and age, donors were healthy Caucasian individuals from Russia aged 6 to 90. Each sample had at least 7 million PBMCs isolated. Input material: blood. This sequence originates from a woman between 18 and 30 years old in good health. The chain carries TRBV10-2 and TRBJ2-7, with 10 bases matching TRBD1. CDR3 nucleotides: TGCGCCAGTGAGTCGTGGACAGGGGGAAACAACGAGCAGTACTTC. Translating gives CASESWTGGNNEQYF.